The 14 T cell receptor beta chains below all came from one sample that was sequenced in a study of cytomegalovirus exposure and HLA in healthy donors. Amplification used 60 Vbeta primers and 13 Jbeta primers. Libraries were prepared by immunoSEQ multiplex PCR; TCRdb keeps only in-frame clonotypes and omits some of them. Of 140,000 to 150,000 clones detected, roughly 79% appear once; the ten largest clones hold around 7%. Material: PBMCs. The receptors stem from a middle-aged woman in good health and CMV-seropositive.

The rearrangement joins TRBV5-4 to TRBJ2-3; 9 bases map to TRBD2. Trimming at V came to 10 bases and at J to 1 base, leaving 4 bases not matched to a gene. The CDR3 has 13 residues. Germline CDR1 reads SGHNT; CDR2 reads YYREEE (reference sequence). In DNA, the CDR3 is TGTGCCGGGCGGGGGGGTGGCACAGATACGCAGTATTTT. Translation: CAGRGGGTDTQYF.

The chain recombines TRBV7-3 with TRBJ2-1; tentative D call: TRBD1 (5 bases). Deletions cut 5 bases from V and 3 bases from J, with 8 bases between. The CDR3 is made up of 13 amino acids. Germline CDR1 is SGHTA and CDR2 is FQGTGA. CDR3 loop: CASSLDIYNEQFF. The CDR3 coding sequence is TGTGCCAGCAGCCTGGACATCTACAATGAGCAGTTCTTC.

This chain links TRBV10-3 with TRBJ1-3; D remains unclear. The V gene lost 3 bases and the J gene lost 1 base, with 7 bases spanning the gap. Per the germline V gene, CDR1 is ENHRY and CDR2 is SYGVKD. The CDR3 consists of 14 residues. The CDR3 here is CAISEQSSGNTIYF. The CDR3 bases are TGTGCCATCAGTGAACAGAGTTCTGGAAACACCATATATTTT.

This chain's CDR3 is CASSAGGGYTF. For the CDR3, the DNA is TGTGCCAGCAGTGCCGGAGGTGGCTACACCTTC. V usage is TRBV6-5 and J usage is TRBJ1-2; no clear D gene. V dropped 5 bases and J dropped 7 bases, with 8 bases sitting between them. Germline CDR1 MNHEY, CDR2 SVGAGI. CDR3 size: 11 residues.

V is TRBV6-5 and J is TRBJ1-1; 9 bases map to TRBD1. With V trimmed by 4 bases and J by 12 bases, 9 bases remained unmatched. The CDR3 extends over 13 amino acids. The germline gives CDR1 MNHEY, CDR2 SVGAGI. The CDR3 DNA reads as TGTGCCAGCAGTTTGGGACAGGGCCAGCCACCTTTCTTT. Translating it yields CASSLGQGQPPFF.

The V and J genes are TRBV6-1 and TRBJ2-5; 7 nucleotides agree with TRBD1. In germline, CDR1 is MNHNS, CDR2 SASEGT. This CDR3 is built from 14 residues. V lost 5 bases and J lost 5; bases outside the gene matches: 8. In DNA form, the CDR3 reads TGTGCCAGCAGTAGCACAGGGGCCCGGGAGACCCAGTACTTC. Amino acid sequence: CASSSTGARETQYF.

The V call is TRBV4-2, the J call TRBJ1-5; perhaps TRBD1 as D (5 bases). This CDR3 has 18 residues. The ends were cut back, 0 bases at V and 0 bases at J, with 15 bases in the middle. Germline-derived CDR1 and CDR2 are LGHNA and YNFKEQ. The CDR3 coding sequence is TGTGCCAGCAGCCAAGACGTTAGCGGAGGGACTAGCAATCAGCCCCAGCATTTT. It codes for CASSQDVSGGTSNQPQHF.

The chain is built from TRBV6-5 and TRBJ2-7; D possibly corresponds to TRBD2 (5 bases). The CDR3 extends over 14 amino acids. Trimming shortened V by 6 bases and J by 3 bases, and 15 bases separated the two germline ends. The germline gives CDR1 MNHEY, CDR2 SVGAGI. CDR3 sequence reads: CASSRPGSIYEQYF. CDR3 DNA sequence: TGTGCCAGCAGCCGACCGGGGAGTATCTACGAGCAGTACTTC.

CDR3 in amino acids: CASSWGQGMDGYTF. CDR3 nucleotides: TGTGCCAGCAGTTGGGGACAGGGAATGGATGGCTACACCTTC. J is TRBJ1-2 and V is TRBV6-5, with TRBD1 identical over 9 bases. V shed 4 bases and J 6 bases; nucleotides not matched to a gene: 6. The CDR3 runs to 14 residues. Germline-derived CDR1 and CDR2 are MNHEY and SVGAGI.

A single count supports this clone. The V call is TRBV18, the J call TRBJ2-3, with TRBD2 matching over 7 bases. Unmatched junction bases numbered 7, after V lost 0 bases and J lost 1 base. The germline V gene encodes CDR1 KGHSH and CDR2 LQKENI. The CDR3 has 17 amino acids. Here the CDR3 reads CASSPPGTAGRTDTQYF. In DNA, the CDR3 is TGTGCCAGCTCACCACCTGGCACAGCGGGACGCACAGATACGCAGTATTTT.

The chain employs TRBV28 and TRBJ1-1, with TRBD1 matching 8 bases. The CDR3 spans 14 residues. Unmatched junction bases numbered 10, after V lost 6 bases and J lost 7 bases. Germline V gene data show CDR1 as MDHEN and CDR2 as SYDVKM. CDR3 nucleotide sequence: TGTGCCAGCAGGGCGGGACAGGTGCAAGGTGAAGCTTTCTTT. Translated, it gives CASRAGQVQGEAFF.

The chain carries TRBV19 and TRBJ1-1; 9 nucleotides agree with TRBD1. The CDR3 loop spans 16 amino acids. Germline lookup yields CDR1 LNHDA and CDR2 SQIVND (reference sequence). J lost 0 bases, V lost 6 bases, and 8 bases had no gene match. The CDR3 sequence: CASSQRDRAMNTEAFF. CDR3 nucleotide sequence: TGTGCCAGTAGCCAAAGGGACAGGGCCATGAACACTGAAGCTTTCTTT.

The rearrangement joins TRBV28 to TRBJ2-5, with TRBD1 matching 8 bases. The last part of the DNA fits TRBJ2-7 better; the J call may be wrong. This CDR3 has 16 residues. The germline V gene has CDR1 MDHEN and CDR2 SYDVKM. CDR3 amino acids: CASSPMAGQASYEQYF. The CDR3 DNA follows: TGTGCCAGCAGTCCGATGGCGGGACAGGCATCCTACGAGCAGTACTTC.

The chain combines TRBV11-2 with TRBJ2-7, with 9 bases lining up with TRBD2. This CDR3 spans 16 amino acids. Germline values: CDR1 SGHAT, CDR2 FQNNGV. Unmatched junction bases numbered 6, after V lost 3 bases and J lost 0 bases. CDR3 DNA sequence: TGTGCCAGCAGCTTGGGGCTAGCGGGGATCTCCTACGAGCAGTACTTC. It is translated as CASSLGLAGISYEQYF.